The clone carrying this T cell receptor beta chain was detected ten times or more. Its antigen is currently unknown. The authors produced cDNA by 5'RACE using 10-nucleotide random UMIs. TCRdb recomputed calls from the 5' RACE reads with MiXCR, one row per CDR3 protein. The sample comprises roughly 38,000 distinct CDR3 sequences, over 8.5% of which are singletons, and nearly 4% rests with the top ten. Regarding time point: technical triplicate 1. The unsorted libraries had their origin in 2 million PBMCs stored at -80 C. The data were taken from a study of neurological immune-mediated disorders. General study findings and limits: The absence of shared CDR3 amino acid sequences among expanded clones across subjects suggests private repertoires in all groups. Multiple sclerosis patients had less TCR clonal expansion than even healthy controls, unlike HTLV-1-associated myelopathy.

Trimming removed 3 bases at V and 4 bases at J, with 13 bases between. The CDR3 length is 15 residues. Germline values: CDR1 DFQATT, CDR2 SNEGSKA (reference sequence). The source of this sequence is a man aged 60 to 69 with HTLV-1-associated myelopathy (HAM/TSP). V gene TRBV20-1 combines with J gene TRBJ1-6; tentatively, D is TRBD1 (6 bases). The sample comprised PBMCs. CDR3 nucleotide sequence: TGCAGTGCTAGGAAAAACAGGGATTATAATTCACCCCTCCACTTT. It encodes CSARKNRDYNSPLHF.